The 20 T cell receptor beta chains below all came from one sample that was sequenced in a study of T cells in Graves' hyperthyroidism and ophthalmopathy. The investigators amplified TCR beta CDR3 regions from RNA transcripts. The primer set for the first-round RT-PCR of the TCR CDR3 was HTBI. MiXCR, run by TCRdb on the multiplex PCR reads, gives a single entry per CDR3 protein. The top ten hold under 10% of the sample, which has some 720,000 distinct CDR3 sequences, about 17% seen once. Sample: blood. Receptors originate from a young man with Graves' hyperthyroidism.

This clonotype turned up a few times. This rearrangement joins TRBV9 to TRBJ2-7, with no clear D. The CDR3 runs 15 residues. Germline CDR1 SGDLS, CDR2 YYNGEE. Trimming shortened V by 4 bases and J by 5 bases, and 19 bases separated the two germline ends. The CDR3 DNA reads TGTGCCAGCAGCCCACCCCAGGCTGGAAACAACGAGCAGTACTTC. Protein: CASSPPQAGNNEQYF.

V usage is TRBV20-1 and J usage is TRBJ2-1, with TRBD1 matching 12 bases. The J segment lost 6 bases and the V segment lost 5 bases, leaving 5 bases of the junction unmatched. Germline CDR1 is DFQATT and CDR2 is SNEGSKA (reference sequence). The CDR3 is 14 amino acids. For the CDR3, the DNA is TGCAGTGCTGAGGGACAGGGGGCGGGCAATGAGCAGTTCTTC. Residues: CSAEGQGAGNEQFF.

This clonotype was detected only once. V and J are TRBV29-1 and TRBJ2-5, with a weak D call TRBD2 (5 bases). The CDR3 runs 15 residues. The germline CDR1 and CDR2 sequences are SQVTM and ANQGSEA. V gave up 2 bases and J gave up 6 bases, with 19 bases separating them. The chain's CDR3 is CSVEPGTGVMKTQYF. As DNA, the CDR3 is TGCAGCGTTGAACCGGGAACTGGGGTTATGAAGACCCAGTACTTC.

J is TRBJ2-7 and V is TRBV7-9, with 12 bases lining up with TRBD2. The CDR3 runs to 16 residues. V lost 4 bases and J lost 5; bases outside the gene matches: 9. The germline V gene encodes CDR1 SEHNR and CDR2 FQNEAQ (reference sequence). The CDR3 is CASSSLTSGRWDEQYF. CDR3 DNA: TGTGCCAGCAGCTCCCTGACTAGCGGGAGATGGGACGAGCAGTACTTC.

The J gene is TRBJ2-3, the V gene TRBV28; 10 nucleotides match TRBD1. The germline V gene encodes CDR1 MDHEN and CDR2 SYDVKM. The junction had 5 bases not matched to a gene; V was cut back by 7 bases and J by 4 bases. This CDR3 region has 14 residues. The CDR3 here is CASKTGGDPDTQYF. The CDR3 DNA reads as TGTGCCAGCAAGACAGGGGGCGATCCAGATACGCAGTATTTT.

Ten or more counts support this clonotype. The chain carries TRBV30 and TRBJ2-5; 7 nucleotides agree with TRBD2. CDR1 and CDR2 from the germline V gene are GTSNPN and SVGIG (reference sequence). The CDR3 sequence is 12 residues long. The junction had 2 bases not matched to a gene; V was cut back by 5 bases and J by 2 bases. The CDR3 DNA reads as TGTGCCTGGGGGAGGGGTCAAGAGACCCAGTACTTC. The encoded protein is CAWGRGQETQYF.

With regard to this clonotype: One base away lies a much larger clone, so this may be a sequencing read error. The chain carries TRBV2 and TRBJ2-3; D perhaps matches TRBD2 (5 bases). The germline CDR1 and CDR2 sequences are SNHLY and FYNNEI. The V gene lost 9 bases and the J gene lost 7 bases, with 14 bases spanning the gap. This CDR3 contains 12 residues. This chain's CDR3 is CARRAGSNTQYF. The CDR3 DNA follows: TGTGCCAGGAGGGCCGGGTCCAATACGCAGTATTTT.

This clonotype has at least ten counts. The rearrangement links TRBV5-6 to TRBJ2-2; TRBD2 aligns across 13 bases. Germline V gene data show CDR1 as SGHDT and CDR2 as YYEEEE. V was clipped by 6 bases and J by 3 bases; unmatched bases: 5. CDR3 length: 16 amino acids. The CDR3 nucleotides are TGTGCCAGCATGCATGGGACTAGCGGGGACACCGGGGAGCTGTTTTTT. Protein: CASMHGTSGDTGELFF.

Many counts were recorded for this clonotype. This chain joins TRBV2 and TRBJ1-1, with 8 nucleotides matching TRBD1. From germline, CDR1 is SNHLY and CDR2 FYNNEI. The junction had 24 bases not matched to a gene; V was cut back by 7 bases and J by 11 bases. This CDR3 spans 17 amino acids. Written as DNA, the CDR3 is TGTGCCAGCACGGGAAACCGGGACAGGTCGACTGGAGGAGTGGCTTTCTTT. Its protein product is CASTGNRDRSTGGVAFF. The full variable domain, with the rest looked up from reference TRBV2 and TRBJ1-1, is EPEVTQTPSHQVTQMGQEVILRCVPISNHLYFYWYRQILGQKVEFLVSFYNNEISEKSEIFDDQFSVERPDGSNFTLKIRSTKLEDSAMYFCASTGNRDRSTGGVAFFGQGTRLTVV.

This clonotype was observed a few times. The rearrangement joins TRBV7-9 to TRBJ2-3, with D possibly TRBD2 on 5 matching bases. The V gene lost 5 bases and the J gene lost 6 bases, with 12 bases spanning the gap. This CDR3 has 13 amino acids. The germline gives CDR1 SEHNR, CDR2 FQNEAQ (reference sequence). DNA of the CDR3: TGTGCCAGCAGCCCAAGTTGGAGGGATACGCAGTATTTT. Translating it yields CASSPSWRDTQYF.

This clonotype was seen repeatedly, ten times or more. The V call is TRBV10-3, the J call TRBJ2-7; no firm D call. The V gene lost 3 bases and the J gene lost 0 bases, with 9 bases spanning the gap. The CDR3 has 14 residues. From germline, CDR1 is ENHRY and CDR2 SYGVKD. This CDR3 is CAISDPSSSYEQYF. DNA for the CDR3: TGTGCCATCAGTGACCCCAGTAGCTCCTACGAGCAGTACTTC.

This clonotype was observed many times. V is TRBV28 and J is TRBJ2-1, with 7 bases identical to TRBD2. The germline V gene encodes CDR1 MDHEN and CDR2 SYDVKM. CDR3 length equals 16 residues. J lost 4 bases, V lost 5 bases, and 11 bases had no gene match. The CDR3: CASSPNAGDRYNEQFF. CDR3 nucleotides: TGTGCCAGCAGTCCCAACGCGGGGGACCGGTACAATGAGCAGTTCTTC.

This clonotype was seen ten or more times. The chain combines TRBV29-1 with TRBJ2-5; D perhaps matches TRBD2 (5 bases). CDR1 is SQVTM and CDR2 is ANQGSEA in the germline V gene. V was trimmed by 3 bases and J by 5 bases, leaving 10 bases between them. This CDR3 has 12 residues. The CDR3 DNA reads as TGCAGCGTTGACCTTTCGGGGGAGACCCAGTACTTC. It translates to CSVDLSGETQYF.

The V and J genes are TRBV19 and TRBJ2-1; D is unclear. The J call may be wrong; the DNA end is better matched by TRBJ2-7. CDR1 and CDR2 from the germline V gene are LNHDA and SQIVND (reference sequence). The CDR3 extends over 13 amino acids. The CDR3 here is CASSRLTRYEQYF. Written as DNA, the CDR3 is TGTGCCAGTAGTAGGCTCACGAGGTACGAGCAGTACTTC.

This clonotype was observed at least ten times. The chain links TRBV28 to TRBJ2-1; 11 positions match TRBD2. Germline CDR1 reads MDHEN; CDR2 reads SYDVKM. The CDR3 has 13 residues. V trimming: 7 bases; J trimming: 7 bases; junction bases outside the gene matches: 3. This CDR3 is CASIRTSGNEQFF. In nucleotides, the CDR3 is TGTGCCAGCATACGGACTAGCGGGAATGAGCAGTTCTTC.

Ten or more counts support this clonotype. The chain links TRBV28 to TRBJ2-1; 8 nucleotides align to TRBD2. This CDR3 spans 14 amino acids. Trimming cost V 2 bases and J 8 bases; bases outside gene matches: 5. Per the germline V gene, CDR1 is MDHEN and CDR2 is SYDVKM. CDR3 in amino acids: CASSLAGGEDEQFF. DNA of the CDR3: TGTGCCAGCAGTTTAGCGGGAGGAGAGGATGAGCAGTTCTTC.

The chain employs TRBV24-1 and TRBJ2-5, with D unresolved. Germline V lookup: CDR1 KGHDR, CDR2 SFDVKD. The CDR3 loop spans 14 amino acids. The V end was cut by 4 bases, the J end by 1 base, with 9 bases between. The CDR3 DNA follows: TGTGCCACCAGTGACAGTGTCGGCCAAGAGACCCAGTACTTC. This codes for CATSDSVGQETQYF.

V is TRBV12-3 or TRBV12-4 and J is TRBJ2-2, with TRBD1 as a possible D gene (6 bases). This CDR3 contains 13 residues. The V and J ends lost 3 bases and 8 bases respectively, with 10 bases between them. Here the CDR3 reads CASSLGARGELFF. The CDR3 coding sequence is TGTGCCAGCAGTTTGGGGGCCAGGGGGGAGCTGTTTTTT.

This clonotype was found many times. V is TRBV27 and J is TRBJ2-1, with 9 bases matching TRBD2. Germline V gene data show CDR1 as MNHEY and CDR2 as SMNVEV (reference sequence). Unmatched junction bases numbered 8, after V lost 5 bases and J lost 9 bases. CDR3 length: 14 amino acids. The DNA of the CDR3 is TGTGCCAGCAGTCCCCTCAGCGGGAGGAGTGAGCAGTTCTTC. Protein product: CASSPLSGRSEQFF.

V gene TRBV5-6 combines with J gene TRBJ2-1, with D unresolved. The CDR3 has 15 residues. V was trimmed by 4 bases and J by 3 bases, leaving 14 bases between them. Per the germline V gene, CDR1 is SGHDT and CDR2 is YYEEEE. For the CDR3, the DNA is TGTGCCAGCAGCCGCTGGTGGGGTTACTACAATGAGCAGTTCTTC. Encoded protein: CASSRWWGYYNEQFF.